The clone carrying this T cell receptor (beta chain) was observed a handful of times. Its specificity is not known. Listed TCR primers and previously described methods were used for bulk TCR libraries. MiXCR, run by TCRdb on the PCR reads, gives a single entry per CDR3 protein. The table includes approximately 670,000 distinct CDR3 sequences, nearly 20% detected once. This sample was taken from a study of molecular identifiers for immune sequencing clone quantification. This CDR3 is built from 16 residues. Trimming removed 3 bases from V and 0 bases from J, with 12 bases in between. Germline CDR1 and CDR2: MDHEN and SYDVKM. Study observations and caveats: The share of molecules held by clones above 20 RNA copies was over 99% in effector cells and under 1% in naive cells. With a barcode shared among identical TCR molecules, highly expanded clone sizes could be underestimated. More than 850,000 naive cells reportedly did not prevent detection of spiked Jurkat TCR RNA from one cell.

The source material was naive CD8+ T cells from blood, with Jurkat cell RNA spiked in. Subset given: FACS-sorted CD8+CD4-CCR7+CD45RA+ naive T cells. This clonotype was sampled from a human donor in good health. Some libraries in this study had Jurkat cell RNA spiked in. V gene TRBV28 combines with J gene TRBJ2-1; D is perhaps TRBD1 or TRBD2 (5 bases each). CDR3 nucleotide sequence: TGTGCCAGCAGTTTGGGCCAGAGGGGCTCCTACAATGAGCAGTTCTTC. Residues: CASSLGQRGSYNEQFF.